This TCR beta chain was retrieved from a study of T cell responses to AZD1222 COVID-19 vaccine. Whole-study context: It was second doses at about 4 or about 12 weeks that were pooled.

As regards this clone: Its target is not known.

The V gene lost 5 bases and the J gene lost 3 bases, with 11 bases spanning the gap. The CDR3 loop spans 14 amino acids. From germline, CDR1 is LNHDA and CDR2 SQIVND (reference sequence). Profiling relied on immunoSEQ multiplex PCR, and the TCRdb table lists in-frame clones only, not all of them. The table lists 150,000 to 200,000 clones, around 90% of them singletons, with 1.5% to 2% in the top ten. Overall study results and limits: White British donors predominated, females outnumbered males, and clonal diversity was possibly underestimated. Along spike, vaccine-associated CD4 TCRs were found throughout, with dominance at 160-218 and 743-854.

The clonotype originates from an adult in good health. The gene calls are TRBV19 and TRBJ1-5; possible D gene TRBD1, 6 bases. Specimen: peripheral blood, collected on day 0 of AZD1222 vaccination. The CDR3 region is CASSRQEINQPQHF. CDR3 nucleotides: TGTGCCAGTAGTCGACAGGAGATCAATCAGCCCCAGCATTTT. Variable domain in full (rest from reference TRBV19 and TRBJ1-5): DGGITQSPKYLFRKEGQNVTLSCEQNLNHDAMYWYRQDPGQGLRLIYYSQIVNDFQKGDIAEGYSVSREKKESFPLTVTSAQKNPTAFYLCASSRQEINQPQHFGDGTRLSIL.